This T cell receptor beta chain came from a study of CD8 T cells in ankylosing spondylitis. Each CDR3 protein is one row after TCRdb ran MiXCR on the 5' RACE reads. The profile shows some 200,000 distinct CDR3 sequences, 18% of them singletons. This clonotype was seen at least ten times. Looked up from germline, CDR1 is SGHRS and CDR2 is YFSETQ. The CDR3 contains 16 residues. The germline V and J ends were trimmed by 4 bases and 2 bases, with 18 bases remaining between them. The sequenced sample consisted of blood, either unsorted or a sorted T cell fraction (not recorded which). This sequence joins TRBV5-1 and TRBJ1-1; no firm D call. The receptor was isolated from a male donor aged 10 to 35 with ankylosing spondylitis or in good health (not recorded which). The CDR3 DNA follows: TGCGCCAGCAGCACTCCTTACGGGTCGGGCAACACTGAAGCTTTCTTT. Its protein product is CASSTPYGSGNTEAFF. The variable domain in full, completed from reference TRBV5-1 and TRBJ1-1, reads KAGVTQTPRYLIKTRGQQVTLSCSPISGHRSVSWYQQTPGQGLQFLFEYFSETQRNKGNFPGRFSGRQFSNSRSEMNVSTLELGDSALYLCASSTPYGSGNTEAFFGQGTRLTVV.